This TCR beta chain was sequenced in a study of cytomegalovirus exposure and HLA in healthy donors. The study ran its PCR with 60 Vbeta and 13 Jbeta primers. Per the study methods: Roughly 11 million shared chains were among some 75 million unique TCR beta chains counted in a later analysis. Libraries were prepared by immunoSEQ multiplex PCR; TCRdb keeps only in-frame clonotypes and omits some of them. V and J calls and clone size are those listed in that table; D and trimming were worked out from the DNA. The table includes 80,000 to 100,000 clones, 80% to 90% detected once. CDR1 and CDR2 (germline): MGHDK, SYGVNS. CDR3 size: 15 residues. Trimming pared 2 bases from V and 2 bases from J, leaving 13 bases between. Study-wide points: High sensitivity and specificity were reportedly achieved when the classifier diagnosed cytomegalovirus status.

A remark on this clone: Its specificity is unknown.

The receptor's source is a man in his forties in good health and CMV-seronegative. Sequencing was done on a sample of PBMCs. The chain links TRBV25-1 to TRBJ2-7; tentatively, D is TRBD2 (7 bases). DNA for the CDR3: TGTGCCAGCAGTGAAATAGGGGGGGAGGCCTACGAGCAGTACTTC. Translation: CASSEIGGEAYEQYF.